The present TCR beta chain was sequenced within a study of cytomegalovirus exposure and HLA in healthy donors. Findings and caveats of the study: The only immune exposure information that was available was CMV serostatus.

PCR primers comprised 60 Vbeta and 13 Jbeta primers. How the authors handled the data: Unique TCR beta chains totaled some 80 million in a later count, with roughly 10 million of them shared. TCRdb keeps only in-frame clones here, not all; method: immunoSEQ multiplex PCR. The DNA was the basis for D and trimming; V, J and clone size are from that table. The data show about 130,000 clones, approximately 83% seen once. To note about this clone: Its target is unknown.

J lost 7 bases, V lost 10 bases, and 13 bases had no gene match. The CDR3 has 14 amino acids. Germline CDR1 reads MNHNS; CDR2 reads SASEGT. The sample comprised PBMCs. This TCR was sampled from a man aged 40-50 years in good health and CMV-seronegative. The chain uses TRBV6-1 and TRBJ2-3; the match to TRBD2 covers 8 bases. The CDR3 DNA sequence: TGTGCCACCACTCCCACGACTAGCGTTTATACGCAGTATTTT. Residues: CATTPTTSVYTQYF.